This T cell receptor beta chain was captured in a study of T cell responses to AZD1222 COVID-19 vaccine. As regards this clone: Its antigen is not identified.

Study results and limitations: Clonal diversity was possibly underestimated, and the donors were mostly white British, with more females. Regions 160-218 and 743-854 held dominance among vaccine-associated CD4 TCRs, which spanned spike. Spike-specific TCR repertoires showed rising breadth and depth after two AZD1222 doses.

V was clipped by 7 bases and J by 5 bases, with 11 bases between them. Germline V gene sequence: CDR1 MDHEN, CDR2 SYDVKM. The CDR3 extends over 12 amino acids. Assay: immunoSEQ multiplex PCR; the TCRdb copy retains only in-frame clones and omits some. The table includes approximately 190,000 clones, 80% to 95% detected once. The specimen was peripheral blood, collected 28 days after the second AZD1222 dose. The clonotype comes from an adult who received the AZD1222 COVID-19 vaccine. The chain couples TRBV28 to TRBJ1-2, with D possibly TRBD1 on 5 matching bases. The CDR3 nucleotides read TGTGCCAGCACAGAGGAGGGGTATGGCTACACCTTC. It translates to CASTEEGYGYTF.